What follows are 21 T cell receptor beta chains derived from one specimen sequenced in a study. Each CDR3 protein gets one entry after TCRdb re-called the RT-PCR reads with MiXCR. The table includes around 700,000 distinct CDR3 sequences, approximately 15% detected once. Material: memory CD4+ T cells from blood. Receptors were obtained from a female donor in good health, serving as a healthy control.

This clonotype appeared many times. J is TRBJ2-7 and V is TRBV4-1; tentative D call: TRBD2 (6 bases). V lost 0 bases to trimming and J lost 11 bases, with 20 bases between them. The CDR3 sequence is 15 residues long. CDR1 and CDR2 (germline): MGHRA, YSYEKL. Here the CDR3 reads CASSQDTGGGRREYF. The CDR3 DNA reads TGCGCCAGCAGCCAAGATACTGGGGGAGGTAGGAGGGAGTACTTC.

The sample holds a few counts of this clonotype. This sequence joins TRBV12-3 or TRBV12-4 and TRBJ2-7; possible D gene TRBD1, 5 bases. The CDR3 extends over 13 amino acids. Trimming shortened V by 5 bases and J by 3 bases, and 11 bases separated the two germline ends. The CDR3 loop is CASSIRQNYEQYF. CDR3 DNA sequence: TGTGCCAGCAGTATTAGACAGAACTACGAGCAGTACTTC.

The V and J genes are TRBV6-5 and TRBJ1-4; TRBD1 aligns across 11 bases. V lost 2 bases, J lost 7 bases, and 6 bases stayed unmatched. Germline V gene data show CDR1 as MNHEY and CDR2 as SVGAGI. The CDR3 runs to 16 residues. The CDR3 sequence is CASSYPGQGVLEKLFF. The CDR3 DNA reads as TGTGCCAGCAGTTACCCGGGACAGGGGGTGCTTGAAAAACTGTTTTTT.

This clonotype was detected a few times. The CDR3: CATSDLGRVTAQYF. CDR3 in DNA: TGTGCCACCAGTGATTTGGGCCGAGTAACCGCGCAGTATTTT. The chain has TRBV24-1 and TRBJ2-3; no clear D gene. The ends were cut back, 0 bases at V and 10 bases at J, with 13 bases in the middle. This CDR3 is built from 14 residues. The germline V gene encodes CDR1 KGHDR and CDR2 SFDVKD.

Ten or more counts support this clonotype. This chain uses TRBV5-1 with TRBJ1-6; 7 bases are shared with TRBD1. Germline loops: CDR1 SGHRS, CDR2 YFSETQ. Germline trimming cut 1 base from V and 7 bases from J; bases unmatched to any gene: 2. This CDR3 has 14 residues. CDR3 DNA sequence: TGCGCCAGCAGCTTGAGCAGGGGGAATTCACCCCTCCACTTT. Amino acid sequence: CASSLSRGNSPLHF.

This chain uses TRBV11-1 with TRBJ2-1; 11 bases agree with TRBD2. Germline CDR1 is SGHAT and CDR2 is FQDESV (reference sequence). This CDR3 is 18 amino acids long. The V segment lost 5 bases and the J segment 8 bases; nucleotides outside the gene matches: 17. This CDR3 is CASSPWTSGWGAADEQFF. CDR3 coding DNA: TGTGCCAGCAGCCCCTGGACTAGCGGGTGGGGGGCGGCGGATGAGCAGTTCTTC.

This clonotype has a handful of counts. The chain links TRBV4-1 to TRBJ2-5; 8 positions agree with TRBD1. Germline CDR1 and CDR2: MGHRA and YSYEKL. Trimming cost V 2 bases and J 7 bases; bases outside gene matches: 9. The CDR3 loop spans 15 amino acids. CDR3 loop: CASSQTGQGDRTQYF. Written as DNA, the CDR3 is TGCGCCAGCAGCCAAACTGGACAGGGCGATAGGACCCAGTACTTC.

The J gene is TRBJ2-3, the V gene TRBV7-2; no clear D gene. The V and J ends lost 3 bases and 4 bases respectively, with 14 bases between them. Looked up from germline, CDR1 is SGHTA and CDR2 is FQGNSA. CDR3 length equals 15 residues. In DNA form, the CDR3 reads TGTGCCAGCAGCTTCTTATCCGATGGGGCAGATACGCAGTATTTT. It yields the protein CASSFLSDGADTQYF.

This clonotype was observed many times. This chain joins TRBV7-2 and TRBJ2-1, with D hard to call. The CDR3 spans 15 residues. Germline V gene data show CDR1 as SGHTA and CDR2 as FQGNSA. The V end was cut by 0 bases, the J end by 0 bases, with 6 bases between. CDR3 nucleotide sequence: TGTGCCAGCAGCTTAGCGGCGGACTCCTACAATGAGCAGTTCTTC. Amino acid sequence: CASSLAADSYNEQFF.

The chain employs TRBV11-2 and TRBJ2-3; D is perhaps TRBD1 or TRBD2 (5 bases each). V was trimmed by 5 bases and J by 6 bases, leaving 12 bases between them. CDR3 size: 13 residues. Germline V lookup: CDR1 SGHAT, CDR2 FQNNGV. The CDR3 reads CASSPLWGDTQYF. CDR3 nucleotide sequence: TGTGCCAGCAGCCCCTTGTGGGGGGATACGCAGTATTTT.

This chain links TRBV9 with TRBJ2-4; TRBD1 agrees at 8 bases. Germline loops: CDR1 SGDLS, CDR2 YYNGEE. The CDR3 runs to 14 residues. The V segment lost 0 bases and the J segment 6 bases; nucleotides outside the gene matches: 2. CDR3 region: CASSVVGQGNIQYF. The CDR3 DNA is TGTGCCAGCAGCGTAGTCGGACAGGGAAACATTCAGTACTTC.

This clonotype came up a few times. The V gene is TRBV7-2, the J gene TRBJ1-2; D is uncertain. Trimming cost V 1 base and J 8 bases, with 17 bases left between them. The CDR3 spans 15 residues. CDR1 is SGHTA and CDR2 is FQGNSA in the germline V gene. CDR3 DNA sequence: TGTGCCAGCAGCTTAGGGGCCTCGGGGATGCGCGGCTACACCTTC. Translating it yields CASSLGASGMRGYTF.

J is TRBJ1-5 and V is TRBV5-5, with D possibly being TRBD1 (5 bases). Germline V gene data show CDR1 as SGHKS and CDR2 as YYEKEE (reference sequence). CDR3 length equals 15 residues. V was shortened by 1 base and J by 2 bases, with 10 bases between the two germline ends. The CDR3 DNA reads as TGTGCCAGCAGCTTGAAGGGGCTTGGCAATCAGCCCCAGCATTTT. It yields the protein CASSLKGLGNQPQHF.

In its sample, this clonotype was seen a few times. The chain carries TRBV24-1 and TRBJ2-3; no clear D. Germline CDR1 KGHDR, CDR2 SFDVKD. V lost 4 bases and J lost 4, with 11 bases in between. This CDR3 has 14 residues. CDR3 residues: CATSEKSVSDTQYF. In nucleotides, the CDR3 is TGTGCCACCAGTGAGAAGTCAGTGTCAGATACGCAGTATTTT.

V is TRBV11-2 and J is TRBJ2-1; no firm D call. Germline loops: CDR1 SGHAT, CDR2 FQNNGV. V gave up 5 bases and J gave up 16 bases, with 18 bases separating them. This CDR3 is built from 12 residues. The CDR3 loop reads CASSPQSILYFF. The CDR3 nucleotides read TGTGCCAGCAGCCCGCAGTCTATATTATATTTCTTC. Looking up the rest from reference TRBV11-2 and TRBJ2-1 gives the full variable domain: EAGVAQSPRYKIIEKRQSVAFWCNPISGHATLYWYQQILGQGPKLLIQFQNNGVVDDSQLPKDRFSAERLKGVDSTLKIQPAKLEDSAVYLCASSPQSILYFFGPGTRLTVL.

In this sample, this clonotype turned up once. A much larger clonotype is one base distant, so this may be a read error. V usage is TRBV28 and J usage is TRBJ2-5, with D possibly being TRBD1 (6 bases). Germline CDR1 and CDR2: MDHEN and SYDVKM. This CDR3 has 17 residues. For the CDR3, the DNA is TGTGCCAGCAGTTTTAGGGCAGGGGTCGTCGGGAAGGAGACCCAGAACTTC. It specifies CASSFRAGVVGKETQNF.

This chain connects TRBV25-1 to TRBJ2-2, with D possibly TRBD2 on 5 matching bases. V lost 3 bases to trimming and J lost 7 bases, with 15 bases between them. The CDR3 has 15 amino acids. The germline V gene encodes CDR1 MGHDK and CDR2 SYGVNS. CDR3 sequence: CASSDSASRVGELFF. CDR3 in DNA: TGTGCCAGCAGTGATAGCGCCTCGAGGGTCGGGGAGCTGTTTTTT.

The chain has TRBV3-1 and TRBJ2-1; D is unresolved. The CDR3 length is 13 residues. V was clipped by 3 bases and J by 6 bases, with 9 bases between them. The V gene's germline CDR1 is LGHDT and CDR2 YNNKEL (reference sequence). The CDR3 DNA sequence: TGTGCCAGCAGCCAGCATGTTGCCAATGAGCAGTTCTTC. Its protein product is CASSQHVANEQFF.

This clonotype was found many times. The chain has TRBV7-2 and TRBJ1-1, with TRBD1 matching 9 bases. CDR3 length: 19 residues. Trimming cost V 1 base and J 0 bases; bases outside gene matches: 12. CDR1 and CDR2 (germline): SGHTA, FQGNSA. Here the CDR3 reads CASSLGVLGQGRLNTEAFF. In nucleotides, the CDR3 is TGTGCCAGCAGCTTAGGGGTTTTGGGACAGGGCCGGCTGAACACTGAAGCTTTCTTT.

This clonotype was picked up many times. The chain uses TRBV4-3 and TRBJ1-2, with D tentatively TRBD1 (5 bases). CDR3 length: 13 amino acids. Germline CDR1 LGHNA, CDR2 YSLEER. The V end lost 6 bases, the J end lost 3 bases, and 11 bases lay between the germline ends. The chain's CDR3 is CASSAGRDYGYTF. CDR3 in DNA: TGCGCCAGCAGTGCGGGACGCGACTATGGCTACACCTTC.

This clonotype was counted at least ten times. The CDR3 bases are TGTGCCAGCAGCCCCCCGGGACAGCCTAGCACAGATACGCAGTATTTT. Translating it yields CASSPPGQPSTDTQYF. The chain carries TRBV5-4 and TRBJ2-3, with TRBD1 matching over 7 bases. V was clipped by 4 bases and J by 0 bases; unmatched bases: 8. Germline V gene sequence: CDR1 SGHNT, CDR2 YYREEE (reference sequence). This CDR3 is built from 16 residues. The complete variable domain, with remaining parts taken from reference TRBV5-4 and TRBJ2-3, reads ETGVTQSPTHLIKTRGQQVTLRCSSQSGHNTVSWYQQALGQGPQFIFQYYREEENGRGNFPPRFSGLQFPNYSSELNVNALELDDSALYLCASSPPGQPSTDTQYFGPGTRLTVL.